Sequencing of this T cell receptor beta chain was carried out in a study of T cell responses to AZD1222 COVID-19 vaccine. Notes on this clone: Its antigen is not known.

Profiling relied on immunoSEQ multiplex PCR, and the TCRdb table lists in-frame clones only, not all of them. The sample includes tens of thousands of clones, about 83% of them seen just once. Germline values: CDR1 SGHKS, CDR2 YYEKEE (reference sequence). The CDR3 spans 14 residues. The ends were cut back, 2 bases at V and 7 bases at J, with 13 bases in the middle. Whole-study findings and limits: Rises in breadth and depth of Spike-specific TCRs came after two AZD1222 doses. The donor group comprised mostly white British people and more females; the analysis possibly underestimated clonal diversity. Repertoires were obtained only post-peak T cell response. Unmutated variant regions reportedly attract nearly half of all spike-specific TCRs.

The rearrangement joins TRBV5-5 to TRBJ1-5; D might be TRBD1 (6 bases). The origin of this receptor is an adult who received the MenACWY meningococcal vaccine as a control. This sample comprised peripheral blood, obtained 28 days after the second dose of the MenACWY control vaccine. CDR3 sequence: CASSLGGLGQPQHF. The CDR3 region has the DNA TGTGCCAGCAGCTTAGGGGGTCTGGGCCAGCCCCAGCATTTT.